This T cell receptor beta chain was captured in a study of resident and recirculating memory T cells in vitiligo (dated by TCRdb to the late 2010s). About the full investigation: The study took epidermis from shave biopsies of two lesional and two nonlesional sites, plus PBMCs, from each of a few stable vitiligo patients for TCR beta sequencing. Human TCR beta sequencing was used to test whether specific clones in lesional vitiligo skin differed from clones in nonlesional skin and blood. Right before genomic DNA was extracted using the Qiagen DNeasy Blood & Tissue Kit, the samples were homogenized with no cell sorting step. Overall study outcomes, separate from this receptor: No single dominant TCR clone was found, and clonality differed from one vitiligo lesion to another. Working out how much the T cell clones identified in the vitiligo lesions and the human Trm versus Tcm pools each contribute will require future mechanistic studies. Overlap and correlation analysis showed no significant repertoire overlap between biopsies except for each lesion with itself, even within a single patient. Because TCR sequences were not shared across biopsy sites or across patients, the findings suggest that different lesions are infiltrated by different T cell clones, a pattern described as private specificity.

The CDR3 contains 15 residues, cysteine and phenylalanine counted. Only the CDR3 DNA is retained, 45 bases long and in frame from the first base. A distance of 11 bases separates the germline ends of V and J, which lose 2 bases and 1 base respectively. The germline V gene specifies LGHNA as CDR1 and YNFKEQ as CDR2. Note on this clone: Its specific antigen is unknown. Per-base qualities were not stored, and no clone one base away is much larger.

Stable vitiligo was defined as no change in lesions over the previous 6 months. Stable patients also had to lack confetti depigmentation, a clinical sign of active vitiligo. Any patient who had received treatment in the previous three months was excluded. Ficoll density gradient centrifugation was used to isolate PBMCs from heparinized blood, after which the PBMCs were flash-frozen. TCR beta chains were amplified from genomic DNA with the immunoSEQ hsTCRB kit. The immunoSEQ service sequenced the TCR beta libraries on an Illumina MiSeq instrument. For the original study's pipeline: Repertoire data were analyzed with the immunoSEQ Analyzer. TCRdb provides this immuneACCESS table in a form limited to in-frame rearrangements. Some clones are lacking; in checked studies, under half of them reflect an unresolved V gene, and why the rest are absent is not known. V and J calls plus clone size are reproduced from that table; the DNA served to infer D and trimming. Counted in this sample were around 40,000 clones; about 90% of them appeared once. The top ten clonotypes cover more than 4% of the sample.

The sequence was collected from a male donor with vitiligo. The sequenced sample was blood. The V gene is TRBV4-2 and the J gene is TRBJ1-2, and TRBD1 may be the D gene, going by 5 matching bases. The CDR3 amino acid sequence is: CASSQHDRFNYGYTF. The sequenced DNA is TGTGCCAGCAGCCAACACGACAGATTTAACTATGGCTACACCTTC.